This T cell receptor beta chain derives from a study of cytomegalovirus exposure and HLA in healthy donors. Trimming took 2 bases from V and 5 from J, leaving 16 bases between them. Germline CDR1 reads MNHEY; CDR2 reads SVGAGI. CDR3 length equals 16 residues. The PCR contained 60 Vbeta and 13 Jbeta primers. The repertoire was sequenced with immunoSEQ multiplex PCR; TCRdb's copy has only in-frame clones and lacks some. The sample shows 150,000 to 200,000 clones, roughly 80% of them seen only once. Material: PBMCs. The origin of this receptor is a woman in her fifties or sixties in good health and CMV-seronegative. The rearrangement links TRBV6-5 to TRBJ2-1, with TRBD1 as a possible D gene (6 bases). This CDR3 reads CASSYQGWGQDNEQFF. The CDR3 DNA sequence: TGTGCCAGCAGTTACCAGGGATGGGGGCAGGACAATGAGCAGTTCTTC.